This is a list of T cell receptor beta chains from one sample in a study of early T cells in non-severe SARS-CoV-2 infection. One entry per CDR3 protein, called by TCRdb with MiXCR from the 5' RACE reads. The top ten hold 2.8% of the sample, which has fewer than 50,000 distinct CDR3 sequences, roughly 6.5% seen once. Here the sequenced sample was whole blood, taken at baseline. Receptor source: an adult who was a healthcare worker with PCR-confirmed SARS-CoV-2 infection or an uninfected control (not recorded which). CDR3s include the opening cysteine and the closing phenylalanine or tryptophan. D genes are given only for firm matches. A clone size is listed for some rows: how often the clone was seen (once, few, many), or a class if it is expanded.

clone_size j_call v_call d_call cdr3_nt cdr3_aa
many TRBJ2-7 TRBV6-2/TRBV6-3 . TGTGCCAGCAGTAGGGGTTACGAGCAGTACTTC CASSRGYEQYF
many TRBJ2-7 TRBV30 TRBD1 TGTGCCTGGAGTGTACCCCCGGACAGGGGCGAGCAGTACTTC CAWSVPPDRGEQYF
many TRBJ2-3 TRBV12-3/TRBV12-4 . TGTGCCAGCAGTTGGCAGGGCACAGATACGCAGTATTTT CASSWQGTDTQYF
. TRBJ1-5 TRBV4-3 . TGCGCCAGCAGCCAAGGAGGTTCAGATTATAGCAATCAGCCCCAGCATTTT CASSQGGSDYSNQPQHF
many TRBJ2-3 TRBV18 TRBD2 TGTGCCAGCTCTCCCAACGGGGGGGGCACAGATACGCAGTATTTT CASSPNGGGTDTQYF
. TRBJ2-7 TRBV7-9 . TGTGCCAGCAGCTTAGGACAGGGACTGACCTACGAGCAGTACTTC CASSLGQGLTYEQYF
many TRBJ2-7 TRBV21-1 . TGTGCCAGCAGCCCTACCGACAGGGGCGCTCTCAACGAGCAGTACTTC CASSPTDRGALNEQYF
many TRBJ2-2 TRBV9 . TGTGCCAGCAGCGATTCCGGGGAGCTGTTTTTT CASSDSGELFF
few TRBJ2-4 TRBV7-2 . TGTGCCAGCAGCTTATACAGTGACATTCAGTACTTC CASSLYSDIQYF
few TRBJ1-1 TRBV6-5 . TGTGCCAGCAGTTACTCGAACCGGGGAGGGAACACTGAAGCTTTCTTT CASSYSNRGGNTEAFF
many TRBJ2-3 TRBV12-3/TRBV12-4 . TGTGCCAGCAGTCCCCTCCGGGCGGGCGGCGATGTAGATACGCAGTATTTT CASSPLRAGGDVDTQYF
many TRBJ2-2 TRBV11-2 . TGTGCCAGCAACCCGCAGGGGATGGGGACCGGGGAGCTGTTTTTT CASNPQGMGTGELFF
many TRBJ1-1 TRBV10-2 . TGCGCCAGCAGGGGGACTGCGGTCACTGAAGCTTTCTTT CASRGTAVTEAFF
many TRBJ2-3 TRBV6-1 TRBD2 TGTGCCAGCAGTGACAAGCGGGGGCGCACAGATACGCAGTATTTT CASSDKRGRTDTQYF
many TRBJ1-3 TRBV6-5 . TGTGCCAGCAGTTACGGACTGATCGGCTCTGGAAACACCATATATTTT CASSYGLIGSGNTIYF
many TRBJ2-4 TRBV2 TRBD1 TGTGCCAGCAGTCCCCGACAGGGAACCAAAAACATTCAGTACTTC CASSPRQGTKNIQYF
many TRBJ2-4 TRBV20-1 . TGCAGTGCTAGAGAAGGGGGAGCCAAAAACATTCAGTACTTC CSAREGGAKNIQYF
. TRBJ2-7 TRBV7-9 TRBD1 TGTGCCAGCAGCTCGACAGGGATCGCGCAGTACTTC CASSSTGIAQYF
many TRBJ2-3 TRBV7-2 . TGTGCCAGCAGCTTAATGGGCCCCCAGGGAGATACGCAGTATTTT CASSLMGPQGDTQYF
many TRBJ1-2 TRBV29-1 TRBD1 TGCAGCGTTGAAGACCGGGACAGGGGGCTCTATGGCTACACCTTC CSVEDRDRGLYGYTF
many TRBJ1-1 TRBV29-1 . TGCAGCGTACGAGAGAACACTGAAGCTTTCTTT CSVRENTEAFF
many TRBJ2-2 TRBV18 . TGTGCCAGCTCACCCTTGACACCCACGAACACCGGGGAGCTGTTTTTT CASSPLTPTNTGELFF
many TRBJ1-1 TRBV27 . TGTGCCAGCAGTTTAAGGAGAGGGACACGGAACACTGAAGCTTTCTTT CASSLRRGTRNTEAFF
many TRBJ2-7 TRBV5-1 TRBD1 TGCGCCAGCAGCCGACCAACCGGGACAGCCTACGAGCAGTACTTC CASSRPTGTAYEQYF
. TRBJ1-5 TRBV4-2 . TGTGCCAGCAGCCAAGATGGAAGGGGGGTTCAGCCCCAGCATTTT CASSQDGRGVQPQHF
many TRBJ1-1 TRBV7-9 . TGTGCCAGCAGGGTCTGGAGTACTGAAGCTTTCTTT CASRVWSTEAFF
few TRBJ2-3 TRBV7-9 . TGTGCCAGCAGCTTCCTCTGGGGCCCCCCAGGGTCGCAGTATTTT CASSFLWGPPGSQYF
many TRBJ2-7 TRBV14 . TGTGCCAGCAGCCAACCAGGACAGAGTACCTACGAGCAGTACTTC CASSQPGQSTYEQYF
. TRBJ2-5 TRBV3-1 TRBD2 TGTGCCAGCAGCCTAGGGAGCGGGGCACTAATAGGGGAGACCCAGTACTTC CASSLGSGALIGETQYF